Described below is a single T cell receptor (beta chain) sequence and its context. Germline V gene lookup returns CDR1 SGHAT and CDR2 FQNNGV. V was shortened by 5 bases and J by 0 bases, with 9 bases between the two germline ends. The CDR3 covers 14 residues. TCRdb's copy holds only in-frame clones and misses some; the assay was immunoSEQ multiplex PCR. The sample gives about 680,000 clones, 80% to 90% of which show up once; about 1.5% is in the top ten. The data were taken from a study of Ad26.COV2.S vaccination and SARS-CoV-2 variants. Study as a whole: The COV1001 Ad26.COV2.S trial arm included the donor.

Treatment described: around 19 received Ad26.COV2.S at low or high dose, single or two shots; five or six received placebo; per-sample allocation not given. It was on day 63 after the first vaccine or placebo injection that samples were taken. Recruitment in Boston yielded a donor of adult age, 18-55 years. The receptor comes from a person between 18 and 59 years old who received the Ad26.COV2.S COVID-19 vaccine or a placebo. The sample consisted of peripheral blood, taken in a trial of Ad26.COV2.S vaccine versus placebo. This rearrangement joins TRBV11-2 to TRBJ2-3; D not certain. In nucleotides, the CDR3 is TGTGCCAGCAGCCCGACGGTCAGCACAGATACGCAGTATTTT. Its translation: CASSPTVSTDTQYF.